What follows describes a single TCR beta chain. These data belong to a study of blood T cell repertoires in COVID-19. Study details: Donors in the United States, Italy and Spain gave samples during acute or convalescent COVID-19. T cells, B-cell-depleted T cells, or PBMCs provided the cDNA or gDNA that served as material.

In the study's own analysis: Counts of nucleated cells, estimated from reference gene primer amplification, were obtained. TCRdb's copy holds only in-frame clones and misses some; the assay was immunoSEQ multiplex PCR. V and J calls and clone size are those listed in that table; D and trimming were worked out from the DNA. Among about 170,000 clones listed, more than 80% were seen once. Categorization into cohorts depended on clinical history that participants reported. Germline V CDR1 and CDR2: MNHNS, SASEGT. The CDR3 runs to 12 residues. The V and J ends lost 7 bases and 3 bases respectively, with 10 bases between them.

Source material: PBMCs or T cells enriched from blood (not recorded which). The clonotype originates from a middle-aged man who had recovered from COVID-19. The chain uses TRBV6-1 and TRBJ2-7; weak D call: TRBD2 (5 bases). The CDR3 here is CASNSGGYEQYF. In DNA form, the CDR3 reads TGTGCCAGCAACTCAGGAGGCTACGAGCAGTACTTC.